The sequence of this TCR beta chain was determined in a study of blood T cells in healthy people across ages. Study context: The capture of about one barcoded beta molecule per two T cells was achieved by template switching. Study results and caveats: Researchers report that TCR beta diversity correlated strongly with naive T cell percentage.

This clonotype came up many times. Its antigen is not identified. Each sample had at least 7 million PBMCs isolated. A sample-barcoded 5' primer and a J-beta primer mix were used in a second PCR of roughly 6 to 12 cycles. Each CDR3 protein gets one entry after TCRdb re-called the 5' RACE reads with MiXCR. This sample has around 800,000 distinct CDR3 sequences, with around 62% found just once. Germline V gene lookup returns CDR1 ENHRY and CDR2 SYGVKD. Losses at the gene ends were 9 bases for V and 5 bases for J; bases not matched to a gene: 10. The CDR3 consists of 15 residues. The chain uses TRBV10-3 and TRBJ1-6; 7 bases are a match to TRBD1. The sequenced material came from blood. The TCR was taken from a man aged 25 to 40 in good health. CDR3 DNA: TGTGCCATGGGGAGTGGGGGACAGAATAATTCACCCCTCCACTTT. Protein sequence: CAMGSGGQNNSPLHF.